A selection of T cell receptor beta chains follows, all from one sample in a study of control samples from healthy donors and cancer patients. Sequenced by immunoSEQ multiplex PCR; TCRdb stores in-frame clones only, minus some. The sample consists of some 130,000 clones, 70% to 90% of them appearing once. The sequencing sample was made of blood. The receptors shown here come from a woman in her twenties or thirties in good health. Each CDR3 is given with its conserved first and last residue. The D gene is left open where the match is weak. Expanded clones get a size class; other rows say once, few or many, or leave the size out.

clone size	J gene	V gene	D gene	CDR3 DNA	CDR3 protein
-	TRBJ2-1	TRBV5-8	-	TGTGCCAGCAGCTTGGTGGTAGCCCCTGAGCAGTTCTTC	CASSLVVAPEQFF
-	TRBJ1-6	TRBV30	TRBD1	TGTGCCTGGCAAGGGGACAGCCATAATTCACCCCTCCACTTT	CAWQGDSHNSPLHF
-	TRBJ2-5	TRBV18	-	TGTGCCAGCTCACCAAAGGCGGGTGAGACCCAGTACTTC	CASSPKAGETQYF
-	TRBJ2-1	TRBV19	TRBD2	TGTGCCACTCTAAAAGGGACTAGCGGGGGTAACAATGAGCAGTTCTTC	CATLKGTSGGNNEQFF
-	TRBJ2-7	TRBV18	-	TGTGCCAGCTCACCACTGGCCTACGAGCAGTACTTC	CASSPLAYEQYF
-	TRBJ2-1	TRBV24-1	TRBD2	TGTGCCACCAGTGATTCAGCGGGAGGGAGTGAGCAGTTCTTC	CATSDSAGGSEQFF
-	TRBJ1-1	TRBV11-2	-	TGTGCCAGCAGCTTGAGGGGTGGCACTGAAGCTTTCTTT	CASSLRGGTEAFF
-	TRBJ2-5	TRBV6-5	TRBD2	TGTGCCAGCAGTTACTCACTAGCGGGAGATCAAGAGACCCAGTACTTC	CASSYSLAGDQETQYF
-	TRBJ1-3	TRBV4-1	-	TGCGCCAGCAGCCAAGCACCGGGACGCACCTCTGGAAACACCATATATTTT	CASSQAPGRTSGNTIYF
-	TRBJ1-1	TRBV19	-	TGTGCCAGTAGTATAGAACAGGGCTTAATGAACACTGAAGCTTTCTTT	CASSIEQGLMNTEAFF
-	TRBJ2-3	TRBV2	TRBD2	TGTGCCAGCAGTGAATTAGCGGGAGATACGCAGTATTTT	CASSELAGDTQYF
-	TRBJ2-7	TRBV7-9	-	TGTGCCAGCAGCCCGGTAAGGGCAACCGAGCAGTACTTC	CASSPVRATEQYF
few	TRBJ1-2	TRBV18	TRBD1	TGTGCCAGCTCACCACCTAAGGGGGCTAGGGACTATGGCTACACCTTC	CASSPPKGARDYGYTF
-	TRBJ1-2	TRBV4-2	TRBD1	TGTGCCAGCAGCCCCGGGACAGGGGTAGGCTACACCTTC	CASSPGTGVGYTF
once	TRBJ2-6	TRBV7-8	-	TGTGCCAGCAGCCCTCCCCACGCGGGGGCCAACGTCCTGACTTTC	CASSPPHAGANVLTF
-	TRBJ1-4	TRBV6-5	-	TGTGCCAGCAGTTACTCAGGGGCTAATGAAAAACTGTTTTTT	CASSYSGANEKLFF
few	TRBJ2-5	TRBV11-2	-	TGTGCCAGCAGCTTAGGCCTAGAGACCCAGTACTTC	CASSLGLETQYF
once	TRBJ2-7	TRBV9	-	TGTGCCAGCAGCGAGGGCCCTTCCTACGAGCAGTACTTC	CASSEGPSYEQYF
-	TRBJ2-2	TRBV11-2	TRBD2	TGTGCCAGCAGCCAGGGACTAGCGGGACGCAACACCGGGGAGCTGTTTTTT	CASSQGLAGRNTGELFF
once	TRBJ2-5	TRBV10-3	TRBD1	TGTGCCATCAGCACCGGGACAGGGGCCGTGGAGACCCAGTACTTC	CAISTGTGAVETQYF
-	TRBJ2-5	TRBV5-4	TRBD2	TGTGCCAGCAGCTCCATCGGGGGGGGATGGGAGACCCAGTACTTC	CASSSIGGGWETQYF
-	TRBJ2-3	TRBV7-8	-	TGTGCCAGCGGCGGAGGGTTCCATACGCAGTATTTT	CASGGGFHTQYF
-	TRBJ2-7	TRBV2	TRBD1	TGTGCCAGTGACCAGGGGGACTACGAGCAGTACTTC	CASDQGDYEQYF
-	TRBJ2-1	TRBV5-4	-	TGTGCCAGCAGCTTGTTGACTACTTACAATGAGCAGTTCTTC	CASSLLTTYNEQFF
few	TRBJ1-3	TRBV6-1	-	TGTGCCAGCAGTGAACGGAGAGAACTCTCTGGAAACACCATATATTTT	CASSERRELSGNTIYF
-	TRBJ1-2	TRBV10-2	-	TGCGCCAGCAGTGATAGGCAGGGTCGGAGCTACACCTTC	CASSDRQGRSYTF
-	TRBJ1-2	TRBV25-1	-	TGTGCCAGCAGTGAGGCCCCAGACTATGGCTACACCTTC	CASSEAPDYGYTF
-	TRBJ1-1	TRBV7-9	-	TGTGCCAGCAGCTTCTGCGGACCAATGAACACTGAAGCTTTCTTT	CASSFCGPMNTEAFF
-	TRBJ2-1	TRBV5-6	-	TGTGCCAGCAGCTTGCGACATGAGCAGTTCTTC	CASSLRHEQFF
-	TRBJ2-3	TRBV5-8	TRBD2	TGTGCCAGCAGCTTGGGACTAGCGGGAGGGCCTGGCACAGATACGCAGTATTTT	CASSLGLAGGPGTDTQYF
-	TRBJ2-5	TRBV2	TRBD2	TGTGCCAGCAGCCGGACTAGCGGGTACCAAGAGACCCAGTACTTC	CASSRTSGYQETQYF
-	TRBJ2-7	TRBV18	-	TGTGCCAGCTCGCCCTTACAGAACGGCGAGCAGTACTTC	CASSPLQNGEQYF
-	TRBJ1-1	TRBV5-1	-	TGCGCCAGCAGCTTGGAGGCGGTAGGCCTTGATGAAGCTTTCTTT	CASSLEAVGLDEAFF
-	TRBJ1-6	TRBV29-1	-	TGCAGCGTTGATCGGACACATTCACCCCTCCACTTT	CSVDRTHSPLHF
few	TRBJ1-5	TRBV7-2	-	TGTGCCAGCAGCTTAGCGGGGGGGGGTAATCAGCCCCAGCATTTT	CASSLAGGGNQPQHF
-	TRBJ1-3	TRBV5-6	-	TGTGCCATGGGGGTCTGGGCCTTAGGCACATCTGGAAACACCATATATTTT	CAMGVWALGTSGNTIYF
-	TRBJ2-1	TRBV5-1	TRBD2	TGCGCCAGCAGCTCGGCGGGAGAAGGGAGTGAGCAGTTCTTC	CASSSAGEGSEQFF
once	TRBJ1-5	TRBV9	TRBD1	TGTGCCAGCAGCGGGGACAGTTTACCTCAGCCCCAGCATTTT	CASSGDSLPQPQHF
-	TRBJ2-1	TRBV4-2	-	TGTGCCAGCAGCCCCCGGACTACTCCCTACTACAATGAGCAGTTCTTC	CASSPRTTPYYNEQFF
-	TRBJ2-5	TRBV5-7	-	TGTGCCAGCAGCTTGGTCTGGGGGGAGACCCAGTACTTC	CASSLVWGETQYF
-	TRBJ2-7	TRBV19	-	TGTGCCAGTAGTATGAACAGCATCTCCTACGAGCAGTACTTC	CASSMNSISYEQYF
-	TRBJ2-2	TRBV7-3	TRBD2	TGTGCCAGCAGCCTTGGGACTAGCTCAAACACCGGGGAGCTGTTTTTT	CASSLGTSSNTGELFF
-	TRBJ2-7	TRBV3-1/TRBV3-2	TRBD2	TGTGCCAGCAGCCCTGGCGAGCGGGGCTCCTACGAGCAGTACTTC	CASSPGERGSYEQYF
once	TRBJ2-1	TRBV6-4	TRBD2	TGTGCCAGCAGTTTAAAGGCTAGCGGATACAATGAGCAGTTCTTC	CASSLKASGYNEQFF
-	TRBJ2-3	TRBV3-1/TRBV3-2	TRBD2	TGTGCCAGCAGCCAAGTCGCGACTAGCGGGTTTCCTAGCACAGATACGCAGTATTTT	CASSQVATSGFPSTDTQYF
-	TRBJ1-2	TRBV15	-	TGTGCCACCAATAGAGGGACGGACTATGGCTACACCTTC	CATNRGTDYGYTF
-	TRBJ2-7	TRBV9	-	TGTGCCAGCAGCGTAGGACCCGGGGACGGGGGGCAAGGGGAGCAGTACTTC	CASSVGPGDGGQGEQYF
-	TRBJ1-3	TRBV28	-	TGTGCCAGCAGTTTATCACGAGGAAACACCATATATTTT	CASSLSRGNTIYF
-	TRBJ1-2	TRBV19	-	TGTGCCAGTAGTACGCAGTTTCAGGGTGGTGGCTACACCTTC	CASSTQFQGGGYTF
once	TRBJ2-1	TRBV11-3	-	TGTGCCAGCAGCTTGGGCGGGACGAGAGGGGATGAGCAGTTCTTC	CASSLGGTRGDEQFF
-	TRBJ1-5	TRBV6-5	-	TGTGCCAGCAGGGTCCGGGTTGATCAGCCCCAGCATTTT	CASRVRVDQPQHF
-	TRBJ2-2	TRBV3-1/TRBV3-2	-	TGTGCCAGCAGCCAAGCGGGCGGGAAAGCGACCGGGGAGCTGTTTTTT	CASSQAGGKATGELFF
-	TRBJ1-1	TRBV6-6	-	TGTGCCAGCAGTTACCCGGACAGTCTCACTGAAGCTTTCTTT	CASSYPDSLTEAFF
few	TRBJ1-6	TRBV5-1	-	TGCGCCAGCAGCTTGGGCCAGGCGGGTCGGTCACCCCTCCACTTT	CASSLGQAGRSPLHF